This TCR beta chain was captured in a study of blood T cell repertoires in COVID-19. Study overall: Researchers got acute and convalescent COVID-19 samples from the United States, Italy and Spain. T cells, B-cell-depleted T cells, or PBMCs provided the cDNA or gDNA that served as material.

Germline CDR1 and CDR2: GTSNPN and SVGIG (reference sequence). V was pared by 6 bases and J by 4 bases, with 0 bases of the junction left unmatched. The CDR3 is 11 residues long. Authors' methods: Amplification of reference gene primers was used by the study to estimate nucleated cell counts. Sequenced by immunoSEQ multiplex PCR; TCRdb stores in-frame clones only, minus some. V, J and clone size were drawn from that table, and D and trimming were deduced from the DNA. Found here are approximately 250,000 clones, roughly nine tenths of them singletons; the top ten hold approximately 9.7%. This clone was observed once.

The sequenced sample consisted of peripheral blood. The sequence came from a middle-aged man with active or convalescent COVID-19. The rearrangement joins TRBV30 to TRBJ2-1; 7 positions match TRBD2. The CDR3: CACSGYNEQFF. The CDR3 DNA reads TGTGCCTGTAGCGGGTACAATGAGCAGTTCTTC.